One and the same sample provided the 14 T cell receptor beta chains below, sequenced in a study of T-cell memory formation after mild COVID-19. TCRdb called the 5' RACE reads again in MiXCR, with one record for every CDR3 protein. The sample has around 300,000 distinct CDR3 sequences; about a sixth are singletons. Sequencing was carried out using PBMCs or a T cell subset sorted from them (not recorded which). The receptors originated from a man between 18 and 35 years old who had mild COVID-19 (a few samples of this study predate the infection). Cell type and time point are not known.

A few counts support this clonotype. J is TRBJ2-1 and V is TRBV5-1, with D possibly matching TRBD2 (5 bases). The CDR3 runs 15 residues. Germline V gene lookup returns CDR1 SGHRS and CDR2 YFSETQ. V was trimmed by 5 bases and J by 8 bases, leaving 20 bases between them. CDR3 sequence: CASRWTDFVYDEQFF. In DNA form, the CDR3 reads TGCGCCAGCAGATGGACGGACTTTGTATACGATGAGCAGTTCTTC.

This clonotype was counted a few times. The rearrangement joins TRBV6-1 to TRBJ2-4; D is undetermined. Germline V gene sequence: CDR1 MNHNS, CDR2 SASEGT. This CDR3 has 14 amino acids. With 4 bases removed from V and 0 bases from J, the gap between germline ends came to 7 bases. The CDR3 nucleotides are TGTGCCAGCAGTGTAGACCTAGCCAAAAACATTCAGTACTTC. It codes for CASSVDLAKNIQYF.

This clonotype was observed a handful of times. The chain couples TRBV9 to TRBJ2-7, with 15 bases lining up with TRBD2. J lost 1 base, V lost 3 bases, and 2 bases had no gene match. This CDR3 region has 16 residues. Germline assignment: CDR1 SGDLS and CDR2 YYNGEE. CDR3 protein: CASSAGLAGGSYEQYF. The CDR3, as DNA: TGTGCCAGCAGCGCGGGACTAGCGGGGGGTTCCTACGAGCAGTACTTC. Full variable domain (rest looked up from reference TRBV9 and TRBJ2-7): DSGVTQTPKHLITATGQRVTLRCSPRSGDLSVYWYQQSLDQGLQFLIQYYNGEERAKGNILERFSAQQFPDLHSELNLSSLELGDSALYFCASSAGLAGGSYEQYFGPGTRLTVT.

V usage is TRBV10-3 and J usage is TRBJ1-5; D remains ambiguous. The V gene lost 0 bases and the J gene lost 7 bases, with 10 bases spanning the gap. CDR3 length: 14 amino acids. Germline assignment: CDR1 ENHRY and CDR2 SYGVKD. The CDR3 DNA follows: TGTGCCATCAGTGAGTCGGAAGAGTCACAGCCCCAGCATTTT. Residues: CAISESEESQPQHF.

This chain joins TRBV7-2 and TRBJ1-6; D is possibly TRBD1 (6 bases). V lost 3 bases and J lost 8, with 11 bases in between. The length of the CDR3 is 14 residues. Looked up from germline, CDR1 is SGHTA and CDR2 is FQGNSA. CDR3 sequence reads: CASSLGRGYSPLHF. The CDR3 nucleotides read TGTGCCAGCAGCTTGGGCAGGGGATATTCACCCCTCCACTTT.

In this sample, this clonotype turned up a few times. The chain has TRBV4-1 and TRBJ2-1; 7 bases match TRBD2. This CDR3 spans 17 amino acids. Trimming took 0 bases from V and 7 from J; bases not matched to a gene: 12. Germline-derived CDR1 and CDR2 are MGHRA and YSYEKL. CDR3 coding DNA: TGCGCCAGCAGCCAAGATCACGAGACTAGCCAGCGTAATGAGCAGTTCTTC. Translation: CASSQDHETSQRNEQFF.

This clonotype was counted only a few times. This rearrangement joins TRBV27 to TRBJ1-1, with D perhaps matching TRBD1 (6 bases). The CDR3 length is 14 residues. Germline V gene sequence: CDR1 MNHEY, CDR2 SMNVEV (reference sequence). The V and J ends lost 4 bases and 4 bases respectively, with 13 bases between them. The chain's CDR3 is CASSYRQVATEAFF. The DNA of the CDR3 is TGTGCCAGCAGTTACCGACAGGTAGCCACTGAAGCTTTCTTT.

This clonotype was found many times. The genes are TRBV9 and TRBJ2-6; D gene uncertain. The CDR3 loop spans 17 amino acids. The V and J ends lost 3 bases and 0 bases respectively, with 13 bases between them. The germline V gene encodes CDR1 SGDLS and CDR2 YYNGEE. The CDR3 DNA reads TGTGCCAGCAGCGGATCACCTTGGATCTCTGGGGCCAACGTCCTGACTTTC. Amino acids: CASSGSPWISGANVLTF.

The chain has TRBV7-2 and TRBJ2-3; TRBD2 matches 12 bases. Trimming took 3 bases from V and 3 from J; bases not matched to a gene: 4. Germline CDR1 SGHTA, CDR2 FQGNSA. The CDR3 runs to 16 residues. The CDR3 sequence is CASSFFLAGGTDTQYF. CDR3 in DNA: TGTGCCAGCAGCTTCTTTCTAGCGGGGGGGACAGATACGCAGTATTTT.

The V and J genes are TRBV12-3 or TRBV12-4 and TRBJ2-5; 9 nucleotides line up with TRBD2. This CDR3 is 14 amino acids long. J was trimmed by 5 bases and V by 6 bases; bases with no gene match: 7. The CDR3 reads CASSRNSGRETQYF. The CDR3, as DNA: TGTGCCAGCAGCCGGAACAGCGGGAGGGAGACCCAGTACTTC.

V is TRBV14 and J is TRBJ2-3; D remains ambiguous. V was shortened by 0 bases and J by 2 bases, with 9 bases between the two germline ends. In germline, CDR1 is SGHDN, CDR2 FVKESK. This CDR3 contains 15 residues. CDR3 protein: CASSQETSYTDTQYF. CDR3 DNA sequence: TGTGCCAGCAGCCAAGAGACCAGTTACACAGATACGCAGTATTTT. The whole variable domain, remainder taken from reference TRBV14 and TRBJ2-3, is EAGVTQFPSHSVIEKGQTVTLRCDPISGHDNLYWYRRVMGKEIKFLLHFVKESKQDESGMPNNRFLAERTGGTYSTLKVQPAELEDSGVYFCASSQETSYTDTQYFGPGTRLTVL.

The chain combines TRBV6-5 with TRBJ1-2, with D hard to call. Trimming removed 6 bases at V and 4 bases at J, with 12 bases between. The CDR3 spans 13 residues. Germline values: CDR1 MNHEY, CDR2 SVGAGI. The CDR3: CASRAQIRYGYTF. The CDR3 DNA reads TGTGCCAGCAGGGCGCAGATACGCTATGGCTACACCTTC.

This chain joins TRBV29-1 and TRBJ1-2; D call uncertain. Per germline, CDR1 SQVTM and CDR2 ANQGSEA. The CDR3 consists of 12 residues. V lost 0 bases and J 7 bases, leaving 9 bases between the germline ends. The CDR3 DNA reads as TGCAGCGTTGAAGATGTACGTCCTGGCTACACCTTC. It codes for CSVEDVRPGYTF.

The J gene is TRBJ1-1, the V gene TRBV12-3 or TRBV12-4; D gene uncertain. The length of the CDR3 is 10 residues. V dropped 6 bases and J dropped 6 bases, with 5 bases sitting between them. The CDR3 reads CASSGAEAFF. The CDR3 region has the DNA TGTGCCAGCAGCGGAGCTGAAGCTTTCTTT.